The source of this T cell receptor beta chain is a study of cytomegalovirus exposure and HLA in healthy donors. Background on the study: When 300 to 400 donors were genotyped, roughly 80% of them were found to fall in the Caucasian-associated ancestry cluster.

General study findings and limits: Accurate prediction of HLA-A and HLA-B alleles (for most subjects) was reportedly achieved from TCR beta sequences.

Note on this clone: The antigen remains unidentified.

Trimming shortened V by 3 bases and J by 5 bases, and 13 bases separated the two germline ends. The length of the CDR3 is 14 residues. From germline, CDR1 is LNHDA and CDR2 SQIVND (reference sequence). Use of 60 Vbeta and 13 Jbeta primers characterized the PCR. Some clones are missing from TCRdb's copy, which holds only in-frame ones; the method was immunoSEQ multiplex PCR. The sample has 110,000 or so clones, 60% to 80% seen once. The source of this sequence is a woman in her thirties in good health and CMV-seropositive. The sequencing input was PBMCs. The chain recombines TRBV19 with TRBJ2-5; perhaps TRBD2 as D (5 bases). DNA of the CDR3: TGTGCCAGTAGTATGGCTAGCAGGAGGGAGACCCAGTACTTC. Protein: CASSMASRRETQYF. Complete variable domain (other parts from reference TRBV19 and TRBJ2-5): DGGITQSPKYLFRKEGQNVTLSCEQNLNHDAMYWYRQDPGQGLRLIYYSQIVNDFQKGDIAEGYSVSREKKESFPLTVTSAQKNPTAFYLCASSMASRRETQYFGPGTRLLVL.